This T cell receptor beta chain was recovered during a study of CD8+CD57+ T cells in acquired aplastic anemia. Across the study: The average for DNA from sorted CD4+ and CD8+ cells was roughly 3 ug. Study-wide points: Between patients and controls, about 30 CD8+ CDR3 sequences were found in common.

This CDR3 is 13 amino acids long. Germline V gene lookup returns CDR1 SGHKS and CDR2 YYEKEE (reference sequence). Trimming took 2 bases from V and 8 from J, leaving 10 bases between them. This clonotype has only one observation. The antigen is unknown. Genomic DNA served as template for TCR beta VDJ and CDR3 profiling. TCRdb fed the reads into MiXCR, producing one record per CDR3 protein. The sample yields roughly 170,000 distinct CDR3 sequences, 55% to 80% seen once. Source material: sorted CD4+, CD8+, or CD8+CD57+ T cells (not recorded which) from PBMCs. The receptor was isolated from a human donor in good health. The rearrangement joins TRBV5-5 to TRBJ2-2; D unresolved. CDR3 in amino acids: CASSFLQRGELFF. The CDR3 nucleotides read TGTGCCAGCAGCTTCCTCCAGAGAGGGGAGCTGTTTTTT.